The 29 T cell receptor beta chains listed next were all sequenced from one sample in a study of cytomegalovirus exposure and HLA in healthy donors (dated by TCRdb to 2017 to 2019). The receptor library was made with the immunoSEQ multiplex PCR assay. A mixture of 60 forward primers for TCR Vbeta segments and 13 reverse primers for TCR Jbeta segments was used in the multiplex PCR. The clones in this table, taken by TCRdb from immuneACCESS, are in-frame only. Not every clone is retained; where verified, under half of the shortfall comes from an unresolved V gene, and the cause of the rest is unknown. The sample profile shows approximately 140,000 clones; roughly four fifths of them were found once. The biggest ten clones account for roughly 1.3% of the sample. The specimen was PBMCs. The receptor set was obtained from a woman in her forties in good health and CMV-seronegative.

This CDR3 reads CASRVEGGSRETQYF. The CDR3 nucleotides read TGTGCCAGCAGGGTTGAGGGGGGGTCTCGGGAGACCCAGTACTTC. The V call is TRBV2, the J call TRBJ2-5, with D perhaps TRBD2 (7 bases). Trimming shortened V by 6 bases and J by 5 bases, and 19 bases separated the two germline ends. Per the germline V gene, CDR1 is SNHLY and CDR2 is FYNNEI. CDR3 length: 15 residues.

This clone came up once. This sequence joins TRBV13 and TRBJ2-7; perhaps TRBD1 as D (5 bases). The V end lost 0 bases, the J end lost 3 bases, and 12 bases lay between the germline ends. Germline V gene sequence: CDR1 PRHDT, CDR2 FYEKMQ (reference sequence). CDR3 length equals 15 residues. The DNA of the CDR3 is TGTGCCAGCAGCTTAGGGGGGCCTATTTTCTACGAGCAGTACTTC. This translates into CASSLGGPIFYEQYF.

This rearrangement joins TRBV6-7 to TRBJ2-7; the D gene is possibly TRBD1 (5 bases). TRBV6-7 is an open reading frame, and its role is uncertain. The CDR3 has 15 amino acids. V dropped 5 bases and J dropped 3 bases, with 17 bases sitting between them. The CDR3 spells CASSGPWGAHYEQYV. CDR3 coding DNA: TGTGCCAGCAGTGGGCCGTGGGGCGCCCACTACGAGCAGTACGTC.

The genes are TRBV28 and TRBJ1-5; TRBD1 is a possible D gene (5 bases). The ends were cut back, 2 bases at V and 6 bases at J, with 11 bases in the middle. The CDR3 is made up of 14 amino acids. Germline CDR1 reads MDHEN; CDR2 reads SYDVKM. Here the CDR3 DNA reads TGTGCCAGCAGTTTACAGGGTTGGCGTCAGCCCCAGCATTTT. Protein: CASSLQGWRQPQHF.

The chain uses TRBV5-6 and TRBJ1-3; D is ambiguous. V was shortened by 4 bases and J by 1 base, with 9 bases between the two germline ends. The germline gives CDR1 SGHDT, CDR2 YYEEEE. There are 14 residues in the CDR3. The CDR3 DNA sequence: TGTGCCAGCAGCCCTGACACGTCTGGAAACACCATATATTTT. It specifies CASSPDTSGNTIYF.

The genes are TRBV27 and TRBJ2-2, with 10 bases aligning to TRBD1. Germline V CDR1 and CDR2: MNHEY, SMNVEV (reference sequence). CDR3 length equals 18 residues. Trimming removed 6 bases from V and 7 bases from J; junction bases left unmatched: 17. CDR3 nucleotides: TGTGCCAGCAGCACCGTGACAGGGGGCCCCTCCGGTGTCGGGGAGCTGTTTTTT. Protein product: CASSTVTGGPSGVGELFF.

V usage is TRBV19 and J usage is TRBJ2-7, with D perhaps matching TRBD1 (5 bases). Per the germline V gene, CDR1 is LNHDA and CDR2 is SQIVND (reference sequence). There are 12 residues in the CDR3. Trimming shortened V by 4 bases and J by 3 bases, and 7 bases separated the two germline ends. CDR3 in amino acids: CASSRTGYEQYF. The CDR3 region has the DNA TGTGCCAGTAGTAGAACAGGCTACGAGCAGTACTTC.

This chain joins TRBV27 and TRBJ1-2; 12 bases are shared with TRBD1. With 3 bases clipped from V and 6 bases from J, the junction kept 5 bases outside the gene matches. This CDR3 spans 15 amino acids. Germline V gene sequence: CDR1 MNHEY, CDR2 SMNVEV (reference sequence). Here the CDR3 DNA reads TGTGCCAGCAGTTTGCTAGGGACAGGGGGCAATGGCTACACCTTC. Translation gives CASSLLGTGGNGYTF.

In the case of this clone: One end of the junction does not line up with germline, which may come from a read error. The gene calls are TRBV18 and TRBJ1-1, with D possibly being TRBD1 (6 bases). Germline loops: CDR1 KGHSH, CDR2 LQKENI. This CDR3 region has 15 residues. CDR3 sequence (DNA): TGTGCCAGCTCACCACCCTCCGCTGGGGACACCGAAGCTTTCTTT. Translated: CASSPPSAGDTEAFF.

V usage is TRBV4-3 and J usage is TRBJ1-4; D gene unclear. Germline V gene lookup returns CDR1 LGHNA and CDR2 YSLEER. The ends were cut back, 0 bases at V and 10 bases at J, with 6 bases in the middle. The length of the CDR3 is 12 residues. The CDR3 DNA is TGCGCCAGCAGCCAAGACCGGAGAAAACTGTTTTTT. Amino acid sequence: CASSQDRRKLFF.

The rearrangement uses TRBV7-9 and TRBJ1-1; D is unresolved. Germline V CDR1 and CDR2: SEHNR, FQNEAQ (reference sequence). Trimming left V 5 bases short and J 5 bases short, with 12 bases between. This CDR3 is 13 amino acids long. The CDR3 nucleotides read TGTGCCAGCAGCGTCGGGGAGGTGACTGAAGCTTTCTTT. Protein: CASSVGEVTEAFF.

This clone has a handful of counts. The J gene is TRBJ2-4, the V gene TRBV4-1, with D maybe TRBD1 (5 bases). V was shortened by 4 bases and J by 5 bases, with 12 bases between the two germline ends. Germline V lookup: CDR1 MGHRA, CDR2 YSYEKL. CDR3 length: 14 amino acids. The CDR3 DNA reads TGCGCCAGCAGCCCCGACAGTCCACAAAACATTCAGTACTTC. This encodes CASSPDSPQNIQYF.

The chain carries TRBV2 and TRBJ2-1, with TRBD1 matching 9 bases. This CDR3 has 18 residues. With V trimmed by 5 bases and J by 8 bases, 19 bases remained unmatched. CDR1 is SNHLY, CDR2 FYNNEI, per germline. The CDR3 loop is CASSHDFEGQGSLHEQFF. The CDR3 DNA is TGTGCCAGCAGTCACGATTTCGAGGGACAGGGATCGCTTCATGAGCAGTTCTTC. Full variable domain (outside the CDR3, taken from reference TRBV2 and TRBJ2-1): EPEVTQTPSHQVTQMGQEVILRCVPISNHLYFYWYRQILGQKVEFLVSFYNNEISEKSEIFDDQFSVERPDGSNFTLKIRSTKLEDSAMYFCASSHDFEGQGSLHEQFFGPGTRLTVL.

J is TRBJ2-1 and V is TRBV11-2, with a possible D match to TRBD1 (6 bases). Trimming took off 5 bases at V and 9 bases at J, with 11 bases between the two ends. The length of the CDR3 is 12 residues. Germline CDR1 SGHAT, CDR2 FQNNGV. The CDR3 sequence is CASSRGGSEQFF. The CDR3 DNA is TGTGCCAGCAGCCGTGGGGGCAGTGAGCAGTTCTTC.

This clone has only one observation. The chain couples TRBV5-1 to TRBJ2-1; unclear D gene. Between the trimmed V and J ends, which lost 1 base and 0 bases, there was a span of 8 bases. The length of the CDR3 is 15 residues. Looked up from germline, CDR1 is SGHRS and CDR2 is YFSETQ. CDR3 sequence: CASSLSQNSYNEQFF. CDR3 DNA: TGCGCCAGCAGCTTGTCCCAGAACTCCTACAATGAGCAGTTCTTC.

This clone appeared once. This chain connects TRBV14 to TRBJ1-1; possibly TRBD1 for D (6 bases). CDR3 length: 14 residues. The ends were cut back, 2 bases at V and 0 bases at J, with 7 bases in the middle. Germline CDR1 is SGHDN and CDR2 is FVKESK. The CDR3 DNA sequence: TGTGCCAGCAGCCAAAACAGGGTGAACACTGAAGCTTTCTTT. It encodes CASSQNRVNTEAFF.

V and J are TRBV27 and TRBJ1-2, with no clear D. The V and J ends lost 2 bases and 9 bases respectively, with 22 bases between them. Germline CDR1 MNHEY, CDR2 SMNVEV (reference sequence). The CDR3 runs to 16 residues. The CDR3 is CASSLAHTGGLFSYTF. The DNA for the CDR3 is TGTGCCAGCAGTTTAGCCCATACGGGCGGGCTGTTTAGCTACACCTTC.

The rearrangement links TRBV9 to TRBJ2-5; 14 bases match TRBD2. V was clipped by 0 bases and J by 4 bases; unmatched bases: 5. The germline gives CDR1 SGDLS, CDR2 YYNGEE. The CDR3 extends over 17 amino acids. CDR3 loop: CASSVAPTSGGGETQYF. DNA for the CDR3: TGTGCCAGCAGCGTAGCTCCGACTAGCGGGGGGGGAGAGACCCAGTACTTC.

The CDR3 nucleotides read TGTGCCAGCAGTGAACAGGGACAGGTCACAGATACGCAGTATTTT. Encoded protein: CASSEQGQVTDTQYF. This chain links TRBV2 with TRBJ2-3; 8 positions agree with TRBD1. This CDR3 contains 15 residues. Germline assignment: CDR1 SNHLY and CDR2 FYNNEI. Unmatched junction bases numbered 3, after V lost 2 bases and J lost 2 bases.

The chain employs TRBV4-1 and TRBJ1-2, with D possibly TRBD1 on 5 matching bases. Trimming left V 4 bases short and J 4 bases short, with 19 bases between. CDR1 MGHRA and CDR2 YSYEKL come from the germline V gene. The CDR3 has 16 residues. The CDR3 nucleotides read TGCGCCAGCAGCCTACTACTAAAACAGGCGACCTATGGCTACACCTTC. Translated: CASSLLLKQATYGYTF.

CDR3 nucleotide sequence: TGTGCCAGTAGTATGTCAGGGGCTAATCAGCCCCAGCATTTT. Its translation is CASSMSGANQPQHF. The rearrangement joins TRBV19 to TRBJ1-5; D perhaps matches TRBD1 (6 bases). In germline, CDR1 is LNHDA, CDR2 SQIVND (reference sequence). This CDR3 has 14 residues. V was shortened by 3 bases and J by 4 bases, with 10 bases between the two germline ends.

In regard to this clone: Other DNA sequences in this sample translate to the same CDR3. The V gene is TRBV2, the J gene TRBJ1-1; 7 bases map to TRBD1. Germline trimming cut 2 bases from V and 5 bases from J; bases unmatched to any gene: 2. The CDR3 has 13 amino acids. The V gene's germline CDR1 is SNHLY and CDR2 FYNNEI. The CDR3 region has the DNA TGTGCCAGCAGTGAACAGGGGGGAACTGAAGCTTTCTTT. Translation: CASSEQGGTEAFF.

The rearrangement links TRBV6-1 to TRBJ1-1; no firm D call. This CDR3 has 17 amino acids. Trimming took off 3 bases at V and 4 bases at J, with 21 bases between the two ends. Germline loops: CDR1 MNHNS, CDR2 SASEGT. The CDR3 DNA reads TGTGCCAGCAGTGAGTTCGGGAGATCCCGAACGGGCACTGAAGCTTTCTTT. This gives the protein CASSEFGRSRTGTEAFF.

The chain carries TRBV4-2 and TRBJ2-6; tentative D call: TRBD1 (6 bases). Germline assignment: CDR1 LGHNA and CDR2 YNFKEQ. Trimming left V 5 bases short and J 0 bases short, with 11 bases between. The CDR3 is made up of 16 amino acids. The CDR3 bases are TGTGCCAGCAGCTCCCAAGGGGGCTCTGGGGCCAACGTCCTGACTTTC. Translated, it gives CASSSQGGSGANVLTF.

This chain uses TRBV6-6 with TRBJ1-3; weak D call: TRBD1 (5 bases). CDR1 and CDR2 from the germline V gene are MNHNY and SVGAGI (reference sequence). This CDR3 comprises 16 residues. V was pared by 3 bases and J by 0 bases, with 12 bases between. CDR3 in DNA: TGTGCCAGCAGTTATCAGACAGCCGACTCTGGAAACACCATATATTTT. Its translation: CASSYQTADSGNTIYF.

The V and J genes are TRBV28 and TRBJ2-2; D is perhaps TRBD1 (6 bases). CDR3 size: 17 residues. From germline, CDR1 is MDHEN and CDR2 SYDVKM. The V end was cut by 6 bases, the J end by 6 bases, with 23 bases between. This CDR3 reads CASSPGLTGPYPGELFF. The CDR3 DNA is TGTGCCAGCAGCCCCGGTTTGACAGGCCCTTATCCCGGGGAGCTGTTTTTT.

The genes are TRBV15 and TRBJ1-2, with D possibly matching TRBD1 (5 bases). V was cut by 5 bases and J by 1 base, with 8 bases left in between. The CDR3 contains 13 residues. CDR1 and CDR2 from the germline V gene are LNHNV and YYDKDF (reference sequence). CDR3 sequence: CATSRGFNYGYTF. CDR3 nucleotide sequence: TGTGCCACCAGCCGGGGGTTTAACTATGGCTACACCTTC. Using reference TRBV15 and TRBJ1-2 for the parts outside the CDR3, the full variable domain is DAMVIQNPRYQVTQFGKPVTLSCSQTLNHNVMYWYQQKSSQAPKLLFHYYDKDFNNEADTPDNFQSRRPNTSFCFLDIRSPGLGDTAMYLCATSRGFNYGYTFGSGTRLTVV.

The V call is TRBV2, the J call TRBJ2-2; D is unclear. CDR1 SNHLY and CDR2 FYNNEI come from the germline V gene. V was shortened by 5 bases and J by 6 bases, with 4 bases between the two germline ends. The length of the CDR3 is 11 residues. The CDR3 DNA reads TGTGCCAGCAGTTTCGCCGGGGAGCTGTTTTTT. Protein: CASSFAGELFF. The variable domain in full, completed from reference TRBV2 and TRBJ2-2, reads EPEVTQTPSHQVTQMGQEVILRCVPISNHLYFYWYRQILGQKVEFLVSFYNNEISEKSEIFDDQFSVERPDGSNFTLKIRSTKLEDSAMYFCASSFAGELFFGEGSRLTVL.

The rearrangement links TRBV18 to TRBJ1-2; D uncertain. The CDR3 runs to 13 residues. Trimming left V 6 bases short and J 4 bases short, with 12 bases between. Germline CDR1 KGHSH, CDR2 LQKENI. CDR3 bases: TGTGCCAGCTCCCCAGAGAGATTCTATGGCTACACCTTC. It yields the protein CASSPERFYGYTF.